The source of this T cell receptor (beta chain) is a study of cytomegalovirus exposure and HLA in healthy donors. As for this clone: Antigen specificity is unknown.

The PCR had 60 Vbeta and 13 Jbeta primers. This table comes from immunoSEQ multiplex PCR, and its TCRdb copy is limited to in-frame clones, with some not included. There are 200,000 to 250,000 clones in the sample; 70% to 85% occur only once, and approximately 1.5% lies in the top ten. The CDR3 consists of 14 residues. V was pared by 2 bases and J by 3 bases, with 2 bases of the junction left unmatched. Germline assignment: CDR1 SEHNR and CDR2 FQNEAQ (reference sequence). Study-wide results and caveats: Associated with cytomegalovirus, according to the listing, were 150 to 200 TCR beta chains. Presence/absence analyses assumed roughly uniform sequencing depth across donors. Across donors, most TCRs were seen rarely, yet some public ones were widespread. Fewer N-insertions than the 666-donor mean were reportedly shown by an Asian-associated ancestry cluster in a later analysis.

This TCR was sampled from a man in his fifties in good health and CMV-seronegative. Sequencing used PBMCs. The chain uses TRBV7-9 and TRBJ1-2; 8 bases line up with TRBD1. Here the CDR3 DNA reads TGTGCCAGCAGCTTAACAGGGGGAGACTATGGCTACACCTTC. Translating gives CASSLTGGDYGYTF. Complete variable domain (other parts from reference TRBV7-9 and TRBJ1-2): DTGVSQNPRHKITKRGQNVTFRCDPISEHNRLYWYRQTLGQGPEFLTYFQNEAQLEKSRLLSDRFSAERPKGSFSTLEIQRTEQGDSAMYLCASSLTGGDYGYTFGSGTRLTVV.